The sequence of this T cell receptor (beta chain) was determined in a study of blood T cells in healthy people across ages. For the second PCR, which ran for 7 to 11 cycles, a sample-barcoded 5' primer and a J-beta primer mix were used. There were at least 3 million CDR3-containing paired-end reads obtained from each sample. One entry per CDR3 protein results from TCRdb running MiXCR on the 5' RACE reads. The sample shows roughly 1.9 million distinct CDR3 sequences, about 39% of them seen only once. This CDR3 has 17 amino acids. The V end lost 2 bases, the J end lost 0 bases, and 11 bases lay between the germline ends. The V gene's germline CDR1 is LNHNV and CDR2 YYDKDF (reference sequence).

This TCR was sampled from a human donor in good health. This chain uses TRBV15 with TRBJ1-6; TRBD1 might be the D (5 bases). The source material was blood. Here the CDR3 reads CATSRRGRSSYNSPLHF. CDR3 in DNA: TGTGCCACCAGCAGAAGGGGAAGGAGCTCCTATAATTCACCCCTCCACTTT. Drawing the rest from reference TRBV15 and TRBJ1-6, the complete variable domain is DAMVIQNPRYQVTQFGKPVTLSCSQTLNHNVMYWYQQKSSQAPKLLFHYYDKDFNNEADTPDNFQSRRPNTSFCFLDIRSPGLGDTAMYLCATSRRGRSSYNSPLHFGNGTRLTVT.